This T cell receptor (beta chain) was identified during a study of blood T cells in healthy people across ages (dated by TCRdb to between 2014 and 2017). Study-wide context: In model experiments, template switching captured roughly one uniquely barcoded TCR beta cDNA molecule for every two T cells. To track age-related changes in TCR beta repertoire diversity, the study relied on deep sequencing normalized with unique cDNA molecular identifiers. Four age groups were formed from the donors: young (average about 17 years), middle-aged (approximately 39), aged (around 62) and long-lived (less than 85). For two donors (one aged 18 to 30 and one aged 80 or older), the study analyzed two additional independent replicas of 1 million unique cDNA reads from the same blood draw. Donors of different ages were randomly distributed across sequencing lanes to avoid experimental bias. The research as a whole found: Bulk unsorted PBMC profiling prevented conclusive comparison of naive and antigen-experienced compartments. Estimates of total diversity based on one million sequenced T cells were considered lower bounds and underestimates. Compared with the aged group, the long-lived group had more naive CD4+ T cells, fewer expanded clones and increased TCR diversity, a pattern suggesting age selection. Observed TCR beta diversity per million T cells fell roughly linearly with age, and a significant reduction was already apparent by age approximately 41. The CMV infection status of donors was not known, potentially confounding age-related changes in expanded clonotypes. Observed TCR beta diversity correlated strongly with the percentage of naive T cells measured by flow cytometry.

According to the germline V gene, CDR1 reads MNHEY and CDR2 reads SVGAGI. Cut back by 2 bases and 8 bases, the V and J ends lie 13 bases apart. Measured from the cysteine to the phenylalanine, the CDR3 is 15 residues long. The read is trimmed to its CDR3 DNA, 45 bases read in frame from base 1. Donors were around 37 systemically healthy Caucasian individuals from Russia aged roughly 6 to 90 years. Each donor gave approximately 9.4 milliliters of peripheral blood, drawn into EDTA-treated Vacutainer tubes. PBMCs were isolated by Ficoll-Paque density-gradient centrifugation, with at least 6 million obtained per sample. Trizol reagent was used to extract total RNA from PBMCs, with at least 5 micrograms per sample. For every donor, an aliquot of PBMCs went through flow cytometry to measure the percentages of naive CD45RAhigh/CD27high T cells. This clonotype was found once. Its antigen has not been determined. Base qualities were left out, and no much larger clone turns up one base away.

The library was generated by 5' RACE. Sequencing took place on an Illumina HiSeq 2500. A second PCR of roughly 7 to 11 cycles was run with a J-beta primer mix and a sample-barcoded 5' primer. Each TCR beta cDNA molecule received a unique molecular identifier from a template-switch 5' adaptor carrying 12 random nucleotides. Each sample yielded at least 3 million CDR3-containing paired-end reads. The Mint cDNA synthesis kit, primed by a TRBC-specific oligonucleotide, was used to synthesize first-strand cDNA from all RNA. After uracil-DNA glycosylase treatment, a first 18-cycle PCR used universal primers M1SS and BC2_uni_R on all cDNA. The authors processed their data as follows. For normalization, 1 million high-quality reads, each with a distinct molecular identifier, were randomly selected from each sample. Reads sharing molecular identifiers were discarded rather than binned into consensus sequences. MiTCR, run with a Q25 quality threshold and the strictest error-elimination algorithm, handled CDR3 identification, clonotype clustering and error correction. A nonparametric unseen species model using Euler transformation provided a lower-bound estimate of total TCR beta diversity. The public reads were reanalyzed by TCRdb: fastp trimming at Q25, MiXCR alignment, in-frame beta chains only. Each record represents a unique CDR3 protein, reported with the most common genes and DNA among its rows. The V and J calls here are based on TCRdb, not the publication. Recorded for this sample are over 1.5 million distinct CDR3 sequences; roughly 49% of them occurred a single time. Jointly, the top ten make up 2% to 2.5% of the sample.

The material sequenced was blood. This TCR derives from a woman between 35 and 50 years old in good health. The V and J genes are TRBV6-5 and TRBJ1-6, with no reliable assignment of the D segment. The nucleotide sequence is given as TGTGCCAGCAGTTACGACACGACCGACCATTCACCCCTCCACTTT. This encodes CASSYDTTDHSPLHF.